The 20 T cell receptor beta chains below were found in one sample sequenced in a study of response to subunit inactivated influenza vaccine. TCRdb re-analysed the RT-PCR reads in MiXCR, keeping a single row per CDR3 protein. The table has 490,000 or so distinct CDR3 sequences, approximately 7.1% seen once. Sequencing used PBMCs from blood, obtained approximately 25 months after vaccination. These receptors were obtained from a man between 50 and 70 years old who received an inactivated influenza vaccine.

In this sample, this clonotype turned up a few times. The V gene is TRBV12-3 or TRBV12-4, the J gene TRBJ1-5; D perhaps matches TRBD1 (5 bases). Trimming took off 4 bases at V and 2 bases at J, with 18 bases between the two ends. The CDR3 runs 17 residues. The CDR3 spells CASSYRISGRGNQPQHF. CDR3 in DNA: TGTGCCAGCAGTTATAGAATAAGCGGCAGGGGCAATCAGCCCCAGCATTTT.

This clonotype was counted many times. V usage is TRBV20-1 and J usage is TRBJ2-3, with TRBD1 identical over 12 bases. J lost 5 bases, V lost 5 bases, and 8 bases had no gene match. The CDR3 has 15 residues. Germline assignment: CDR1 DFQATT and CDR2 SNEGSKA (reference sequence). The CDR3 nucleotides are TGCAGTGCTCAAAAGGGACAGGGGGCAATAGATACGCAGTATTTT. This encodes CSAQKGQGAIDTQYF.

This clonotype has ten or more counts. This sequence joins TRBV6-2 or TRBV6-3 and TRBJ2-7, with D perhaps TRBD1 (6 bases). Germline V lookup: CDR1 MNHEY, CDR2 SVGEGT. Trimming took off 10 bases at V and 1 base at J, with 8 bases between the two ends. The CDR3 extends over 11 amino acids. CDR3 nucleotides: TGTGCCACCGGGACATCCTACGAGCAGTACTTC. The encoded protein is CATGTSYEQYF.

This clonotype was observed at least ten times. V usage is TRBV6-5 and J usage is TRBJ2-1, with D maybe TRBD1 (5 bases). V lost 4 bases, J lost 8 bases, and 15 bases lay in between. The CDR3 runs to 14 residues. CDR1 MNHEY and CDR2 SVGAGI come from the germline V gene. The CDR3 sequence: CASSLGSGAHEQFF. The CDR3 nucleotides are TGTGCCAGCAGTTTAGGGTCTGGGGCACATGAGCAGTTCTTC.

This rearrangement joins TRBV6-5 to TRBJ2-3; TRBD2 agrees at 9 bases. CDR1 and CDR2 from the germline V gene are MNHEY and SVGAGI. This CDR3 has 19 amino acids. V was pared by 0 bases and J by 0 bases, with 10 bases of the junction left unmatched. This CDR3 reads CASSYSIAGVVASTDTQYF. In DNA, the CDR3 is TGTGCCAGCAGTTACTCAATAGCGGGAGTGGTGGCAAGCACAGATACGCAGTATTTT.

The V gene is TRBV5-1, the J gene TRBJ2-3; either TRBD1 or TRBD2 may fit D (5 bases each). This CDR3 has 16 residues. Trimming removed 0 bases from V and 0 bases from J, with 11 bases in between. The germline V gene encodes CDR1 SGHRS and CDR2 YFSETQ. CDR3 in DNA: TGCGCCAGCAGCTTGGTTCGGGGACCCAGCACAGATACGCAGTATTTT. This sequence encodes CASSLVRGPSTDTQYF.

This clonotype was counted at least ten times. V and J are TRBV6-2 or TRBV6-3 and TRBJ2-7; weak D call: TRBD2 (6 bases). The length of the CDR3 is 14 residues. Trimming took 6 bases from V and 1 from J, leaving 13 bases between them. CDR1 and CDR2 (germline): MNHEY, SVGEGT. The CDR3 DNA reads TGTGCCAGCAGCCTACGGGAGCTTTCCTACGAGCAGTACTTC. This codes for CASSLRELSYEQYF.

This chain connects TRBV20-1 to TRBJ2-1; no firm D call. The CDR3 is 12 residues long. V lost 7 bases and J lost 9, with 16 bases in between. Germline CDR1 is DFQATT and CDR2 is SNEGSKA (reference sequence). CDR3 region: CSVHQYRGEQFF. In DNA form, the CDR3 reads TGCAGTGTACACCAGTATCGCGGTGAGCAGTTCTTC.

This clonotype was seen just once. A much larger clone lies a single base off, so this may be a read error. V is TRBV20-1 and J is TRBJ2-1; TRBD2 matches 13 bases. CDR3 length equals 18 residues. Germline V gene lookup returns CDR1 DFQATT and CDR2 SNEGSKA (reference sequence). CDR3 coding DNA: TGCAGTGCCATCTCGGGACTAGCGGGACGTAGCTCCAACAATGAGCAGTTCTTC. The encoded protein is CSAISGLAGRSSNNEQFF.

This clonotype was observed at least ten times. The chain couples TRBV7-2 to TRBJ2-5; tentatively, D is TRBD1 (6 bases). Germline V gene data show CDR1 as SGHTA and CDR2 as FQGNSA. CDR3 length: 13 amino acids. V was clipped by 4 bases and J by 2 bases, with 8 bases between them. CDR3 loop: CASSYRVQETQYF. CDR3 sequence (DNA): TGTGCCAGCAGCTACAGGGTTCAAGAGACCCAGTACTTC.

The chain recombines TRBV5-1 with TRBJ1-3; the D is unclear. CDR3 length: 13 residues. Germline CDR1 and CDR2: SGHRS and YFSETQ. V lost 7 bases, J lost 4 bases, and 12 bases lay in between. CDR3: CASAQTGGNTIYF. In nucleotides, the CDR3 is TGCGCCAGCGCCCAGACGGGAGGAAACACCATATATTTT.

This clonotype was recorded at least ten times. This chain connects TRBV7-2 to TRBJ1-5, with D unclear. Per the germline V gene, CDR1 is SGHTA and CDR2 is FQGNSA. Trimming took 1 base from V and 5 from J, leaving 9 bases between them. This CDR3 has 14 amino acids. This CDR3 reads CASSLGLGYQPQHF. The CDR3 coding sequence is TGTGCCAGCAGCTTAGGTTTGGGGTATCAGCCCCAGCATTTT.

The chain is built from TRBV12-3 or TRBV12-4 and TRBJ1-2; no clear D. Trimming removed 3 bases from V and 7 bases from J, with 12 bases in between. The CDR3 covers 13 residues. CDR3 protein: CASSFSDLSGYTF. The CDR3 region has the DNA TGTGCCAGCAGTTTCTCCGATCTTTCTGGCTACACCTTC.

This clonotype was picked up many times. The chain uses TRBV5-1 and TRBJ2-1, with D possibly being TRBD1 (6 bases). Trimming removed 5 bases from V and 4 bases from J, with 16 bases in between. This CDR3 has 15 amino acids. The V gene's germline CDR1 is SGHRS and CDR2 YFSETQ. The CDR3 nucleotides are TGCGCCAGCAGTTTGACAGGTGGGGGATACAATGAGCAGTTCTTC. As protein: CASSLTGGGYNEQFF. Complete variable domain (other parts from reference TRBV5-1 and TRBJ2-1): KAGVTQTPRYLIKTRGQQVTLSCSPISGHRSVSWYQQTPGQGLQFLFEYFSETQRNKGNFPGRFSGRQFSNSRSEMNVSTLELGDSALYLCASSLTGGGYNEQFFGPGTRLTVL.

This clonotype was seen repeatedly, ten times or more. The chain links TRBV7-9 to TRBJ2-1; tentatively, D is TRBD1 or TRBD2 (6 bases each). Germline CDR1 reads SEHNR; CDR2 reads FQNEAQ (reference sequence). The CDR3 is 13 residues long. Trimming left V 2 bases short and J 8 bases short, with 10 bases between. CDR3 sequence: CASSLYGGDEQFF. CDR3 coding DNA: TGTGCCAGCAGCTTATACGGGGGCGATGAGCAGTTCTTC.

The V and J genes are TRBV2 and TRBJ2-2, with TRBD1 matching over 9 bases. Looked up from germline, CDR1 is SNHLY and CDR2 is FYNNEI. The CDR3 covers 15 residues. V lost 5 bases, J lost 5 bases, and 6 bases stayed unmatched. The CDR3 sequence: CASSKTGGSTGELFF. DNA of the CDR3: TGTGCCAGCAGTAAGACAGGGGGTTCTACCGGGGAGCTGTTTTTT.

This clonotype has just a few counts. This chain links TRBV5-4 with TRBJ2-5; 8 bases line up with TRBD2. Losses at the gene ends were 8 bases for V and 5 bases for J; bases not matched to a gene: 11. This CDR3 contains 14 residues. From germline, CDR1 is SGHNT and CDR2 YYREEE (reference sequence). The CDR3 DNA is TGTGCCAGTCGTCCGGGGGGGCACGGGGAGACCCAGTACTTC. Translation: CASRPGGHGETQYF.

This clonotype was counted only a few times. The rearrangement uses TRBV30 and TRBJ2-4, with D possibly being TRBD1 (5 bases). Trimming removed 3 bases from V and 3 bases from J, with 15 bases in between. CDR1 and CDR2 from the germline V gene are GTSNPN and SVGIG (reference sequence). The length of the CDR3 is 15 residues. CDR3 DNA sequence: TGTGCCTGGAGCGCATCAGGCAGGGTCAAAAACATTCAGTACTTC. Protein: CAWSASGRVKNIQYF.

The CDR3 sequence is CASNPAAGVNTGELFF. The CDR3 region has the DNA TGTGCCAGCAACCCTGCAGCGGGGGTCAACACCGGGGAGCTGTTTTTT. V and J are TRBV7-2 and TRBJ2-2, with TRBD2 matching over 8 bases. Trimming at V came to 7 bases and at J to 2 bases, leaving 9 bases not matched to a gene. Germline V gene sequence: CDR1 SGHTA, CDR2 FQGNSA. The length of the CDR3 is 16 residues.

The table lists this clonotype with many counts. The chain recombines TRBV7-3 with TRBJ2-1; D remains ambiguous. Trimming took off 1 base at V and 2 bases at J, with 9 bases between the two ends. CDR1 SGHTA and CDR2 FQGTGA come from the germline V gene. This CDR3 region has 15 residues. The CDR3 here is CASSLIPMTYNEQFF. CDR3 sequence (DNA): TGTGCCAGCAGCTTAATTCCAATGACCTACAATGAGCAGTTCTTC.